This section outlines one T cell receptor (beta chain) sequence together with its context. This sample is part of a study of T cell responses to AZD1222 COVID-19 vaccine. Overall study context: Second-dose timings of about 4 or about 12 weeks were pooled.

Germline-derived CDR1 and CDR2 are LNHNV and YYDKDF (reference sequence). The CDR3 runs to 17 residues. Trimming at V came to 5 bases and at J to 3 bases, leaving 12 bases not matched to a gene. Here immunoSEQ multiplex PCR was the method, and the copy in TCRdb shows in-frame clones only, minus some. Of approximately 79,000 clones listed, 80% to 90% were seen once; the top ten hold approximately 8%. This clonotype was obtained from an adult in good health. This sample comprised peripheral blood, obtained on day 0 of AZD1222 vaccination. V is TRBV15 and J is TRBJ1-5; 8 nucleotides match TRBD1. As DNA, the CDR3 is TGTGCCACCAGCGGCTTCGGCAGGGGGCATGACAATCAGCCCCAGCATTTT. Amino acids: CATSGFGRGHDNQPQHF.